This paragraph reports one TCR beta chain. The data were taken from a study of blood T cell repertoires in COVID-19. Looking at the study overall: Samples taken during acute and convalescent COVID-19 were collected in the United States, Italy and Spain. Sources were T cells, B-cell-depleted T cells, or PBMCs; the material itself was cDNA or gDNA.

This table comes from immunoSEQ multiplex PCR, and its TCRdb copy is limited to in-frame clones, with some not included. The sample lists 300,000 or so clones; around 85% were seen once. Trimming left V 1 base short and J 7 bases short, with 17 bases between. This CDR3 contains 16 residues. The germline V gene encodes CDR1 LGHNA and CDR2 YSLEER. The sequence derives from a middle-aged woman with acute COVID-19. The sample consisted of PBMCs or T cells enriched from blood (not recorded which). V usage is TRBV4-3 and J usage is TRBJ2-1; D is possibly TRBD1 (5 bases). The DNA of the CDR3 is TGCGCCAGCAGCCAAGTGGGAAGATTTCAGGGAAATGAGCAGTTCTTC. Translated: CASSQVGRFQGNEQFF.